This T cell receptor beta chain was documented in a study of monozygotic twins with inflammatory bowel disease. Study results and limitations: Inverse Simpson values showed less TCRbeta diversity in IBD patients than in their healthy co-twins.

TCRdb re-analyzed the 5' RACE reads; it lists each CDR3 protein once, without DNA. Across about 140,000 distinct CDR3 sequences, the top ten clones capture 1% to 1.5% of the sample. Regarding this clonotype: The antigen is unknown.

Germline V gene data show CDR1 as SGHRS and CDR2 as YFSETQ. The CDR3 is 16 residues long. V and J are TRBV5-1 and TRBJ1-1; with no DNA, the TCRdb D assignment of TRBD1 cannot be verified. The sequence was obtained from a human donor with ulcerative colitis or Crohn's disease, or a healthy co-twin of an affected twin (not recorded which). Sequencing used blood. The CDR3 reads CASSPGPLEYPPEAFF.